This is a list of T cell receptor beta chains from one sample in a study of post-analysis software for immune sequencing data. TCRdb re-called the PCR reads with MiXCR, one entry per CDR3 protein. Of about 430,000 distinct CDR3 sequences in the sample, approximately 42% are singletons; the top ten hold about 7.6%. Sequenced material: blood. The receptors here all came from a girl under 10 years old with multiple sclerosis. CDR3s include the opening cysteine and the closing phenylalanine or tryptophan. Fields, in order: clone size, D gene, J gene, V gene, CDR3 protein, CDR3 DNA. D genes are given only for firm matches. Rows may omit the clone size; those that give it use once, few, many or a size class.

size: .
D: .
J: TRBJ2-7
V: TRBV5-1
CDR3: CANSGEMVYEQYF
DNA: TGCGCCAACTCGGGGGAAATGGTCTACGAGCAGTACTTC

size: .
D: .
J: TRBJ1-2
V: TRBV5-1
CDR3: CASSFETNYGYTF
DNA: TGCGCCAGCAGCTTTGAGACTAACTATGGCTACACCTTC

size: few
D: .
J: TRBJ2-7
V: TRBV10-3
CDR3: CAISESWTLYPEQYF
DNA: TGTGCCATCAGTGAGTCTTGGACACTTTACCCCGAGCAGTACTTC

size: few
D: TRBD2
J: TRBJ2-3
V: TRBV5-1
CDR3: CASSFTGRSADTQYF
DNA: TGCGCCAGCAGCTTCACCGGGAGGTCCGCAGATACGCAGTATTTT

size: .
D: TRBD1
J: TRBJ1-1
V: TRBV29-1
CDR3: CSARTGRTEAFF
DNA: TGCAGCGCCCGGACAGGGAGGACTGAAGCTTTCTTT

size: once
D: TRBD1
J: TRBJ2-7
V: TRBV5-1
CDR3: CASTSRDRGNNEQYF
DNA: TGCGCCAGCACCTCGAGAGACAGGGGGAACAATGAGCAGTACTTC

size: .
D: TRBD1
J: TRBJ2-4
V: TRBV5-1
CDR3: CASSLVPGQSTYF
DNA: TGCGCCAGCAGCTTGGTTCCGGGACAGAGTACGTACTTC

size: .
D: TRBD1
J: TRBJ1-4
V: TRBV6-1
CDR3: CASSSGDSPEANEKLFF
DNA: TGTGCCAGCAGCTCCGGGGACAGCCCTGAGGCTAATGAAAAACTGTTTTTT

size: .
D: .
J: TRBJ2-7
V: TRBV28
CDR3: CASSSDSLSYEQYF
DNA: TGTGCCAGCAGTTCGGACAGCCTCTCCTACGAGCAGTACTTC

size: few
D: .
J: TRBJ2-1
V: TRBV12-3/TRBV12-4
CDR3: CASSDQSSYSEQFF
DNA: TGTGCCAGCAGCGATCAGAGCTCCTACAGTGAGCAGTTCTTC

size: .
D: .
J: TRBJ1-1
V: TRBV7-9
CDR3: CASSLERPNTEAFF
DNA: TGTGCCAGCAGCTTGGAACGGCCGAACACTGAAGCTTTCTTT

size: .
D: .
J: TRBJ1-1
V: TRBV6-5
CDR3: CASSYSRIAWVTEAFF
DNA: TGTGCCAGCAGTTACTCTCGGATAGCCTGGGTCACTGAAGCTTTCTTT

size: few
D: .
J: TRBJ1-5
V: TRBV11-2
CDR3: CASSLVTGGYSNQPQHF
DNA: TGTGCCAGCAGCTTAGTAACGGGGGGATATAGCAATCAGCCCCAGCATTTT

size: .
D: .
J: TRBJ2-3
V: TRBV9
CDR3: CASSPRTVTDVDTQYF
DNA: TGTGCCAGCAGCCCCAGAACGGTGACAGACGTAGATACGCAGTATTTT

size: few
D: .
J: TRBJ2-7
V: TRBV28
CDR3: CASRARHEQYF
DNA: TGTGCCAGCAGGGCTCGTCACGAGCAGTACTTC

size: .
D: .
J: TRBJ1-1
V: TRBV20-1
CDR3: CSALRGITEAFF
DNA: TGCAGTGCGTTACGGGGGATCACTGAAGCTTTCTTT

size: .
D: TRBD1
J: TRBJ1-1
V: TRBV13
CDR3: CASSPLGTGSGANTEAFF
DNA: TGTGCCAGCAGCCCCTTAGGGACAGGATCGGGGGCGAACACTGAAGCTTTCTTT

size: .
D: .
J: TRBJ2-5
V: TRBV5-6
CDR3: CASSPDSDGTQYF
DNA: TGTGCCAGCAGCCCGGACAGCGACGGGACCCAGTACTTC

size: .
D: .
J: TRBJ2-1
V: TRBV7-9
CDR3: CASSSFWSQGVNEQFF
DNA: TGTGCCAGCAGCTCCTTTTGGAGTCAAGGCGTCAATGAGCAGTTCTTC

size: .
D: .
J: TRBJ2-3
V: TRBV6-6
CDR3: CASSGGSDTQYF
DNA: TGTGCCAGCAGTGGGGGTTCAGATACGCAGTATTTT

size: .
D: TRBD2
J: TRBJ2-1
V: TRBV7-2
CDR3: CASSFPGLVVYNEQFF
DNA: TGTGCCAGCAGCTTCCCGGGACTAGTGGTCTACAATGAGCAGTTCTTC

size: .
D: TRBD2
J: TRBJ2-7
V: TRBV7-7
CDR3: CASSLDHGTSGSYNLNYEQYF
DNA: TGTGCCAGCAGCTTAGACCACGGGACTAGCGGGAGTTATAACCTTAACTACGAGCAGTACTTC

size: .
D: .
J: TRBJ2-6
V: TRBV27
CDR3: CASSTRIRSSGANVLTF
DNA: TGTGCCAGCAGTACCCGGATCCGAAGTTCTGGGGCCAACGTCCTGACTTTC

size: .
D: .
J: TRBJ1-2
V: TRBV29-1
CDR3: CSVDPRVHGYTF
DNA: TGCAGCGTTGACCCCAGGGTTCATGGCTACACCTTC

size: .
D: TRBD2
J: TRBJ2-7
V: TRBV2
CDR3: CASSEATSGSNEQYF
DNA: TGTGCCAGCAGTGAAGCCACTAGCGGGAGTAATGAGCAGTACTTC

size: few
D: .
J: TRBJ2-7
V: TRBV7-3
CDR3: CASSLRKVPGVNSYEQYF
DNA: TGTGCCAGCAGCTTAAGGAAAGTTCCGGGGGTCAACTCCTACGAGCAGTACTTC

size: .
D: TRBD1
J: TRBJ1-2
V: TRBV5-1
CDR3: CASSLVDRVPSNSGYTF
DNA: TGCGCCAGCAGCTTGGTGGACAGGGTCCCCTCGAACTCTGGCTACACCTTC

size: few
D: .
J: TRBJ2-2
V: TRBV2
CDR3: CARMESGASNTGELFF
DNA: TGTGCCAGAATGGAGTCAGGGGCCTCGAACACCGGGGAGCTGTTTTTT

size: few
D: .
J: TRBJ1-6
V: TRBV10-3
CDR3: CAISESRGGRNSPLHF
DNA: TGTGCCATCAGTGAGTCGAGAGGCGGGCGGAATTCACCCCTCCACTTT

size: .
D: TRBD1
J: TRBJ2-1
V: TRBV20-1
CDR3: CSAYRGRSYNEQFF
DNA: TGCAGTGCGTACAGGGGCCGCTCCTACAATGAGCAGTTCTTC

size: .
D: .
J: TRBJ1-1
V: TRBV20-1
CDR3: CSARDLFLWGSDTEAFF
DNA: TGCAGTGCTAGAGATCTGTTTTTGTGGGGTAGCGACACTGAAGCTTTCTTT

size: few
D: .
J: TRBJ2-1
V: TRBV6-2/TRBV6-3
CDR3: CASRRENPEQFF
DNA: TGTGCCAGCAGACGTGAAAATCCTGAGCAGTTCTTC

size: once
D: TRBD2
J: TRBJ2-3
V: TRBV5-6
CDR3: CASSTSGRFTDTQYF
DNA: TGTGCCAGCAGCACTAGCGGGCGCTTTACAGATACGCAGTATTTT

size: few
D: .
J: TRBJ2-7
V: TRBV6-1
CDR3: CASSERTPSYEQYF
DNA: TGTGCCAGCAGTGAAAGGACACCCTCCTACGAGCAGTACTTC

size: .
D: .
J: TRBJ2-4
V: TRBV15
CDR3: CATSRGAHAAKNIQYF
DNA: TGTGCCACCAGCAGAGGGGCACACGCGGCCAAAAACATTCAGTACTTC

size: few
D: .
J: TRBJ2-7
V: TRBV2
CDR3: CASENPGRVEQYF
DNA: TGTGCCAGCGAAAACCCAGGGAGAGTCGAGCAGTACTTC

size: .
D: TRBD1
J: TRBJ2-4
V: TRBV11-2
CDR3: CASSFRQGAGKNIQYF
DNA: TGTGCCAGCAGTTTTAGACAGGGGGCAGGCAAAAACATTCAGTACTTC

size: .
D: .
J: TRBJ1-1
V: TRBV5-1
CDR3: CASSTRSAGSGAFF
DNA: TGCGCCAGCAGCACCCGATCTGCAGGGTCCGGAGCTTTCTTT

size: few
D: TRBD2
J: TRBJ2-3
V: TRBV20-1
CDR3: CSARGLAGVDSGPDTQYF
DNA: TGCAGTGCTAGAGGACTAGCGGGAGTTGATTCGGGGCCAGATACGCAGTATTTT

size: few
D: .
J: TRBJ2-7
V: TRBV7-2
CDR3: CASSLAPGNEQYF
DNA: TGTGCCAGCAGCTTAGCACCGGGGAACGAGCAGTACTTC

size: few
D: TRBD1
J: TRBJ2-5
V: TRBV6-5
CDR3: CASSYPGTGGQETQYF
DNA: TGTGCCAGCAGTTACCCCGGGACAGGGGGGCAAGAGACCCAGTACTTC

size: few
D: TRBD2
J: TRBJ2-3
V: TRBV9
CDR3: CASSATSGGAWTDTQYF
DNA: TGTGCCAGCAGCGCGACTAGCGGGGGGGCTTGGACAGATACGCAGTATTTT

size: .
D: TRBD2
J: TRBJ2-3
V: TRBV28
CDR3: CASRDQRGPHTDTQYF
DNA: TGTGCCAGCAGAGACCAGCGGGGCCCGCACACAGATACGCAGTATTTT

size: .
D: TRBD1
J: TRBJ2-5
V: TRBV10-1
CDR3: CASSEPFCPGQGGETQYF
DNA: TGCGCCAGCAGTGAGCCCTTTTGTCCGGGACAGGGAGGGGAGACCCAGTACTTC

size: few
D: .
J: TRBJ2-5
V: TRBV15
CDR3: CATSRTALQGRETQYF
DNA: TGTGCCACCAGCAGAACCGCCCTACAGGGGAGGGAGACCCAGTACTTC

size: once
D: .
J: TRBJ2-1
V: TRBV12-3/TRBV12-4
CDR3: CASIPGYHNEQFF
DNA: TGTGCCAGCATTCCCGGGTATCACAATGAGCAGTTCTTC

size: .
D: .
J: TRBJ1-1
V: TRBV9
CDR3: CASSVGGGPTEAFF
DNA: TGTGCCAGCAGCGTAGGTGGGGGGCCCACTGAAGCTTTCTTT

size: few
D: .
J: TRBJ2-7
V: TRBV4-1
CDR3: CASSQLEGRSEQYF
DNA: TGCGCCAGCAGCCAATTAGAGGGTAGGAGCGAGCAGTACTTC

size: few
D: .
J: TRBJ1-2
V: TRBV12-3/TRBV12-4
CDR3: CASSFSQSNYGYTF
DNA: TGTGCCAGCAGTTTCTCGCAGTCTAACTATGGCTACACCTTC

size: .
D: .
J: TRBJ2-7
V: TRBV12-3/TRBV12-4
CDR3: CASIPTGSYNEQYF
DNA: TGTGCCAGCATTCCGACAGGCTCCTACAATGAGCAGTACTTC

size: .
D: .
J: TRBJ2-7
V: TRBV10-2
CDR3: CASEEGGPQKQYF
DNA: TGCGCCAGCGAGGAAGGTGGCCCCCAGAAGCAGTACTTC

size: many
D: .
J: TRBJ1-2
V: TRBV14
CDR3: CASSQRTVYGYTF
DNA: TGTGCCAGCAGCCAAAGGACGGTCTATGGCTACACCTTC

size: .
D: .
J: TRBJ2-7
V: TRBV4-2
CDR3: CASSQVYSGSRVQFYEQYF
DNA: TGTGCCAGCAGCCAAGTCTATTCCGGCAGCCGGGTGCAGTTCTACGAGCAGTACTTC